This TCR beta chain was retrieved from a study of blood T cell repertoires in COVID-19. Background on the study: Acute-phase and convalescent COVID-19 samples originated in the United States, Italy and Spain. T cells, B-cell-depleted T cells, or PBMCs supplied cDNA or gDNA.

For this clone: The same CDR3 is also encoded by other DNA sequences in this sample.

CDR3 length equals 13 residues. V shed 5 bases and J shed 5 bases, with 10 bases lying between them. CDR1 LNHDA and CDR2 SQIVND come from the germline V gene (reference sequence). Participants had their cohort set by participant-reported clinical history. Recovered Cohort 3 donors showed two negative PCRs, clearance, or symptom resolution. Here immunoSEQ multiplex PCR was the method, and the copy in TCRdb shows in-frame clones only, minus some. Counted here are 170,000 or so clones, 88% occurring once; the ten biggest clones make up about 9.4%. The J gene is TRBJ2-1, the V gene TRBV19; no clear D. The sequencing input was PBMCs or T cells enriched from blood (not recorded which). This sequence was found in a woman in her late teens or twenties who had recovered from COVID-19. CDR3 sequence reads: CASSLGQNNEQFF. CDR3 sequence (DNA): TGTGCCAGTAGTCTAGGGCAGAACAATGAGCAGTTCTTC.